This T cell receptor (beta chain) was sequenced during a study of blood T cell repertoires in COVID-19. Whole-study context: Samples representing acute and convalescent COVID-19 were sourced from the United States, Italy and Spain.

Original methodology: Nucleated cell number was recorded as an estimate derived from reference gene primer amplification. The table came from immunoSEQ multiplex PCR; TCRdb's copy has only in-frame clones and leaves some out. The V and J calls and clone size are taken from that table; D and trimming were inferred from the DNA. Of some 230,000 clones detected, roughly 84% appear once; the ten largest clones hold 3%. J was trimmed by 8 bases and V by 2 bases; bases with no gene match: 7. Per germline, CDR1 GTSNPN and CDR2 SVGIG (reference sequence). The CDR3 runs 14 residues. The sequence was collected from a woman in her thirties who had recovered from COVID-19. V gene TRBV30 combines with J gene TRBJ1-4; TRBD1 matches 8 bases. The sample was peripheral blood. CDR3: CAWSLGQGEEKLFF. The CDR3 nucleotides read TGTGCCTGGAGTCTCGGACAGGGTGAAGAAAAACTGTTTTTT.